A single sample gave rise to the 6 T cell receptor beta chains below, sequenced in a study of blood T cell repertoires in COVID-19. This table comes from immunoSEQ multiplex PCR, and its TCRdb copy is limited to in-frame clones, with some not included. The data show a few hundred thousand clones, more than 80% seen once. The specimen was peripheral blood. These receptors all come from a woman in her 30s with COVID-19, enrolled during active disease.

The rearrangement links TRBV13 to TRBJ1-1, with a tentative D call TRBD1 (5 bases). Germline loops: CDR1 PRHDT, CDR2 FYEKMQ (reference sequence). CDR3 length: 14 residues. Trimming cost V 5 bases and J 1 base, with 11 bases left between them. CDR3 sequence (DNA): TGTGCCAGCAGCCAGGGACTGCCGAACACTGAAGCTTTCTTT. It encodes CASSQGLPNTEAFF. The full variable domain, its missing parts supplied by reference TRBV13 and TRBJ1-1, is AAGVIQSPRHLIKEKRETATLKCYPIPRHDTVYWYQQGPGQDPQFLISFYEKMQSDKGSIPDRFSAQQFSDYHSELNMSSLELGDSALYFCASSQGLPNTEAFFGQGTRLTVV.

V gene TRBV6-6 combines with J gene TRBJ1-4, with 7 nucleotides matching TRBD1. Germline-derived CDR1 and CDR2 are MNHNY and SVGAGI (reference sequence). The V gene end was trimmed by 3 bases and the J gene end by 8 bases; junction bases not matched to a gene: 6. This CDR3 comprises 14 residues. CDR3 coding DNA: TGTGCCAGCAGTTATAGGGACAGACGCGAAAAACTGTTTTTT. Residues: CASSYRDRREKLFF.

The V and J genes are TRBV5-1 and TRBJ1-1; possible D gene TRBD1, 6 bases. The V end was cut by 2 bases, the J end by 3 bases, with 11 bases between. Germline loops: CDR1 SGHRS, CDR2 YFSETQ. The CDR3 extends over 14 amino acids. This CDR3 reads CASSFGGADTEAFF. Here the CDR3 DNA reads TGCGCCAGCAGCTTCGGGGGGGCCGACACTGAAGCTTTCTTT.

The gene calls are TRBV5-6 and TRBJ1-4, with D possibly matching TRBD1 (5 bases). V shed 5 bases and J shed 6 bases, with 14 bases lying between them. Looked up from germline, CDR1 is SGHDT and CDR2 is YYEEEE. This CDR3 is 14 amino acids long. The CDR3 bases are TGTGCCAGCAGTCTTCGGGGGAAGGATGAAAAACTGTTTTTT. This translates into CASSLRGKDEKLFF. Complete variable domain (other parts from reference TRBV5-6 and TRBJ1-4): DAGVTQSPTHLIKTRGQQVTLRCSPKSGHDTVSWYQQALGQGPQFIFQYYEEEERQRGNFPDRFSGHQFPNYSSELNVNALLLGDSALYLCASSLRGKDEKLFFGSGTQLSVL.

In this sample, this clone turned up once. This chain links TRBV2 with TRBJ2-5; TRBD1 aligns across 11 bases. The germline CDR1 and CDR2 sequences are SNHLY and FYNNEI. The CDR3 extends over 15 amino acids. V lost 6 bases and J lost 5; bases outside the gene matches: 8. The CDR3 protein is CASRADRGLWETQYF. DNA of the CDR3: TGTGCCAGCAGGGCGGACAGGGGGCTTTGGGAGACCCAGTACTTC.

CDR3 amino acids: CASSLAGGTPYEQYF. For the CDR3, the DNA is TGTGCCAGCAGCTTAGCGGGGGGGACACCCTACGAGCAGTACTTC. This rearrangement joins TRBV7-2 to TRBJ2-7, with D maybe TRBD2 (7 bases). The CDR3 is 15 amino acids. With 0 bases removed from V and 2 bases from J, the gap between germline ends came to 11 bases. Germline V CDR1 and CDR2: SGHTA, FQGNSA.